The rows below give T cell receptor beta chains drawn from one sample of a study of OX40 agonist ivuxolimab in advanced cancers. Using immunoSEQ multiplex PCR, the repertoire was profiled, and TCRdb retains in-frame clones only, with some absent. The sample lists around 95,000 clones, about 92% occurring once. Source: CD4+ or CD8+ T cells sorted from blood, taken in a trial of the OX40 agonist ivuxolimab. The source of these receptors is an adult with an advanced solid tumor such as melanoma, head and neck, liver or kidney cancer. Both conserved end residues are part of each CDR3.

TRBV4-2,CASSQGGTSGRLPSQYF
TRBV7-3,CASSRPGETQYF
TRBV7-2,CASGPTRGGISYNSPLHF
TRBV19,CASSIGTNYGYTF
TRBV6-5,CASSYSSGSGYGYTF
TRBV6-5,CASSGNGPNQPQHF
TRBV4-1,CASSQLASGRANTGELFF
TRBV7-9,CASSFAGELFF
TRBV25-1,CASSDFTGDTDTQYF
TRBV6-1,CASRLDGLNYGYTF
TRBV6-5,CASSYWERLNTEAFF
TRBV30,CAWSVLGAGNTIYF
TRBV5-1,CASSPWDRGYNEQFF
TRBV5-1,CASSKQDPILDNEQFF
TRBV28,CASSLSVGGHGYTF
TRBV7-9,CASSSGQPNSPLHF
TRBV12-5,CASGTIGQTEAFF
TRBV5-1,CASSLSRNTEAFF
TRBV2,CASQQYNEQFF
TRBV29-1,CSVEGGWTEAFF
TRBV28,CAAQRGGYQETQYF
TRBV6-5,CASSTGTGIGYTF
TRBV5-1,CASSRGLLEQFF
TRBV12-5,CASGSTIGGTEAFF
TRBV5-1,CASSLVGNSYNEQFF
TRBV4-3,CASSRGVPYNEQFF
TRBV10-3,CAISDPDRVDTQYF
TRBV5-5,CASSLDAYNEQFF
TRBV11-3,CASRTGSSGANVLTF
TRBV28,CASSLRDFFRAYEQYF
TRBV7-8,CASRDDRGGSYGYTF
TRBV2,CASRDRGIHSPLHF
TRBV7-5,CARSLTSLAGCPSYEQYF
TRBV7-2,CASSVTSGTYNEQFF
TRBV14,CASRNLRQGAKAFF
TRBV5-1,CASSLGGGDYNEQFF
TRBV19,CASSIGGSSGSNIQYF
TRBV6-1,CASSTTGELFF
TRBV28,CASNPDRPWQDDSNQPQHF
TRBV30,CAWSRSHYDQPQHF
TRBV25-1,CASSELTSRVSTEAFF
TRBV20-1,CSARSQDTQYF
TRBV2,CASSASREMYQPQHF
TRBV19,CASSIDRVYGYTF
TRBV5-1,CASSLAPAGDPSTDTQYF